The entry below gives a single T cell receptor beta chain sequence along with its context. This clone may be a read error of a much larger clone one base away. The time point: before trial treatment. The sample belongs to a study of low-dose radiotherapy and immunotherapy resistance in tumors. CDR1 SGHAT and CDR2 FQNNGV come from the germline V gene. Trimming left V 1 base short and J 9 bases short, with 16 bases between. CDR3 length equals 15 residues. cDNA synthesis used a TRAV/TRBV-specific primer set for both chains. Using a constant-region primer together with a V-primer adapter, TCRs were subjected to around 20 PCR cycles of amplification. MiXCR, applied by TCRdb to the reads, yields one record per CDR3 protein. Of under 90,000 distinct CDR3 sequences in the sample, 15% to 20% were seen once.

This receptor was obtained from a male donor with prostate cancer. J is TRBJ2-1 and V is TRBV11-2; D possibly matches TRBD1 or TRBD2 (6 bases each). The input for sequencing was PBMCs, taken before treatment. The CDR3 DNA is TGTGCCAGCAGCTTAGTCTTCGGGGGCGTAGTTGAGCAGTTCTTC. Amino acids: CASSLVFGGVVEQFF.